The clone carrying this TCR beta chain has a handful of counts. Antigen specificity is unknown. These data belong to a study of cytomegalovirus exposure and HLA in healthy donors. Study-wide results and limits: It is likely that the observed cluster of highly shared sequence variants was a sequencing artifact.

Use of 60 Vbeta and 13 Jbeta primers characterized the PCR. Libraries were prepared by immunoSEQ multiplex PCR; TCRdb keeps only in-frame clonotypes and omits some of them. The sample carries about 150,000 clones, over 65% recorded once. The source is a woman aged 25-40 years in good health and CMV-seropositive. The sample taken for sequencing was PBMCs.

CDR3 sequence (DNA): TGTGCCAGCCAGCAGAGCGGAGCAAACAATCAGCCCCAGCATTTT. Its translation: CASQQSGANNQPQHF. This chain uses TRBV7-2 with TRBJ1-5; D unclear. V was pared by 8 bases and J by 3 bases, with 17 bases between. CDR1 and CDR2 (germline): SGHTA, FQGNSA. This CDR3 is built from 15 residues. The full variable domain, its missing parts supplied by reference TRBV7-2 and TRBJ1-5, is GAGVSQSPSNKVTEKGKDVELRCDPISGHTALYWYRQSLGQGLEFLIYFQGNSAPDKSGLPSDRFSAERTGGSVSTLTIQRTQQEDSAVYLCASQQSGANNQPQHFGDGTRLSIL.